The 25 T cell receptor beta chains below were found in one sample sequenced in a study of blood T cell repertoires in COVID-19. Assay used: immunoSEQ multiplex PCR; TCRdb lists only in-frame clones, some missing. Of over 110,000 clones listed, about four fifths are singletons. The sequenced material came from peripheral blood. These receptor sequences come from a man between 70 and 80 years old who had recovered from COVID-19.

This clone was seen only a few times. The chain uses TRBV4-1 and TRBJ2-1, with 7 bases fitting TRBD1. Germline V gene sequence: CDR1 MGHRA, CDR2 YSYEKL. Unmatched junction bases numbered 5, after V lost 2 bases and J lost 4 bases. The CDR3 length is 15 residues. The CDR3 bases are TGCGCCAGCAGCCAAAGGTCGGGACAGTACAATGAGCAGTTCTTC. As protein: CASSQRSGQYNEQFF.

This clone was detected once. J is TRBJ2-1 and V is TRBV7-9; 8 bases line up with TRBD2. Germline assignment: CDR1 SEHNR and CDR2 FQNEAQ (reference sequence). The CDR3 extends over 15 amino acids. The V segment lost 7 bases and the J segment 0 bases; nucleotides outside the gene matches: 5. The CDR3 sequence: CASNPSGSSYNEQFF. The CDR3 DNA sequence: TGTGCCAGCAACCCAAGCGGGAGCTCCTACAATGAGCAGTTCTTC.

This clone was recorded a few times. This sequence joins TRBV5-1 and TRBJ2-5; 10 bases are a match to TRBD2. The V gene end was trimmed by 2 bases and the J gene end by 3 bases; junction bases not matched to a gene: 7. The CDR3 length is 16 residues. Germline V CDR1 and CDR2: SGHRS, YFSETQ. In nucleotides, the CDR3 is TGCGCCAGCAGCTTCCGACTAGCGGGTGACAAAGAGACCCAGTACTTC. Amino acids: CASSFRLAGDKETQYF.

The chain uses TRBV4-1 and TRBJ2-1, with TRBD2 matching 9 bases. Germline V lookup: CDR1 MGHRA, CDR2 YSYEKL. This CDR3 has 15 residues. Unmatched junction bases numbered 6, after V lost 8 bases and J lost 1 base. CDR3 DNA sequence: TGCGCCAGCTCTCTTGCGGGAGGGTCCTACAATGAGCAGTTCTTC. This codes for CASSLAGGSYNEQFF.

The chain is built from TRBV29-1 and TRBJ1-2; 9 bases map to TRBD1. This CDR3 spans 13 amino acids. The J segment lost 1 base and the V segment lost 4 bases, leaving 1 base of the junction unmatched. Germline V CDR1 and CDR2: SQVTM, ANQGSEA. Here the CDR3 reads CSVGDRVNYGYTF. The CDR3, as DNA: TGCAGCGTTGGGGACAGGGTTAACTATGGCTACACCTTC.

The chain is built from TRBV5-8 and TRBJ2-1; 7 nucleotides align to TRBD2. V shed 6 bases and J 0 bases; nucleotides not matched to a gene: 6. The CDR3 extends over 15 amino acids. Germline V gene data show CDR1 as SGHTS and CDR2 as YDEGEE. The CDR3 here is CASTLADPSYNEQFF. The CDR3 DNA reads as TGTGCCAGCACTCTAGCGGATCCCTCCTACAATGAGCAGTTCTTC.

This rearrangement joins TRBV3-1 (or the pseudogene TRBV3-2) to TRBJ2-7; the D is unclear. This CDR3 comprises 12 residues. V lost 3 bases to trimming and J lost 0 bases, with 3 bases between them. Germline loops: CDR1 LGHDT, CDR2 YNNKEL (reference sequence). In DNA, the CDR3 is TGTGCCAGCAGCCAGAGCTCCTACGAGCAGTACTTC. This codes for CASSQSSYEQYF.

CDR3 sequence (DNA): TGCAGCGCCCTAAAGCGGGAGGGTGATACGCAGTATTTT. It translates to CSALKREGDTQYF. V usage is TRBV29-1 and J usage is TRBJ2-3, with TRBD2 matching over 10 bases. J was trimmed by 6 bases and V by 7 bases; bases with no gene match: 7. Germline V lookup: CDR1 SQVTM, CDR2 ANQGSEA. The CDR3 is made up of 13 amino acids.

DNA for the CDR3: TGTGCCAGCAGCCCGTACAGGGGCGAGCAGTACTTC. It is translated as CASSPYRGEQYF. V gene TRBV7-8 combines with J gene TRBJ2-7; 7 nucleotides align to TRBD1. The V gene's germline CDR1 is SGHVS and CDR2 FQNEAQ. Germline trimming cut 5 bases from V and 6 bases from J; bases unmatched to any gene: 4. This CDR3 spans 12 amino acids.

This clone was detected once. This chain joins TRBV6-2 or TRBV6-3 and TRBJ2-7; 8 bases line up with TRBD1. Trimming at V came to 5 bases and at J to 11 bases, leaving 14 bases not matched to a gene. In germline, CDR1 is MNHEY, CDR2 SVGEGT. This CDR3 is 14 amino acids long. The CDR3 sequence is CASSAPGQDRKEYF. The DNA of the CDR3 is TGTGCCAGCAGTGCCCCGGGACAGGATCGAAAGGAGTACTTC.

The CDR3 sequence is CASRPLGQGRGYSNQPQHF. CDR3 DNA: TGTGCCAGTAGACCCCTCGGACAGGGGAGGGGTTATAGCAATCAGCCCCAGCATTTT. The chain combines TRBV19 with TRBJ1-5; 9 bases line up with TRBD1. The V gene end was trimmed by 6 bases and the J gene end by 0 bases; junction bases not matched to a gene: 15. CDR1 and CDR2 (germline): LNHDA, SQIVND (reference sequence). The CDR3 sequence is 19 residues long.

V is TRBV5-1 and J is TRBJ2-7; 12 nucleotides agree with TRBD2. Per the germline V gene, CDR1 is SGHRS and CDR2 is YFSETQ. CDR3 length: 19 residues. Trimming at V came to 3 bases and at J to 7 bases, leaving 20 bases not matched to a gene. The CDR3 sequence: CASSYRPGLAGRGQFEQYF. CDR3 DNA: TGCGCCAGCAGCTACAGACCGGGACTAGCGGGCCGAGGGCAGTTTGAGCAGTACTTC. The variable domain in full, with the rest retrieved from reference TRBV5-1 and TRBJ2-7, is KAGVTQTPRYLIKTRGQQVTLSCSPISGHRSVSWYQQTPGQGLQFLFEYFSETQRNKGNFPGRFSGRQFSNSRSEMNVSTLELGDSALYLCASSYRPGLAGRGQFEQYFGPGTRLTVT.

The V gene is TRBV5-6, the J gene TRBJ2-1; possibly TRBD1 for D (6 bases). Germline V gives CDR1 SGHDT, CDR2 YYEEEE. Between the trimmed V and J ends, which lost 4 bases and 2 bases, there was a span of 10 bases. The CDR3 is 14 residues long. CDR3 residues: CASSRRDTYNEQFF. The CDR3, as DNA: TGTGCCAGCAGCCGCCGGGACACCTACAATGAGCAGTTCTTC.

This clone appeared a few times. The chain links TRBV30 to TRBJ2-1; possibly TRBD2 for D (6 bases). The CDR3 consists of 16 residues. V lost 5 bases to trimming and J lost 9 bases, with 26 bases between them. Germline V gene sequence: CDR1 GTSNPN, CDR2 SVGIG (reference sequence). The CDR3 region has the DNA TGTGCCTGGTCATTTACCCAGCGGGCCCTTTCGGGTGAGCAGTTCTTC. It specifies CAWSFTQRALSGEQFF.

This rearrangement joins TRBV6-5 to TRBJ1-1, with TRBD1 as a possible D gene (5 bases). Between the trimmed V and J ends, which lost 7 bases and 2 bases, there was a span of 14 bases. Germline V gene sequence: CDR1 MNHEY, CDR2 SVGAGI. The CDR3 is 14 residues long. CDR3 DNA: TGTGCCAGCACCCCGGGGAGGACAAACACTGAAGCTTTCTTT. Its protein product is CASTPGRTNTEAFF.

This clone was counted only a few times. CDR3 sequence: CASSSHPNLAEQYF. The CDR3 bases are TGTGCCAGCAGTTCGCATCCCAACCTAGCTGAGCAGTACTTC. The chain couples TRBV28 to TRBJ2-7; possibly TRBD2 for D (5 bases). CDR3 length: 14 amino acids. Between the trimmed V and J ends, which lost 4 bases and 7 bases, there was a span of 17 bases. Germline V gene lookup returns CDR1 MDHEN and CDR2 SYDVKM.

As DNA, the CDR3 is TGCGTCGCCCAGACAGGGGACGGCTACACCTTC. This translates into CVAQTGDGYTF. V is TRBV10-1 and J is TRBJ1-2; TRBD1 matches 8 bases. Germline CDR1 and CDR2: WNHNN and SYGVQD (reference sequence). The CDR3 totals 11 residues.

The CDR3 here is CARGGDRGHEQYF. For the CDR3, the DNA is TGTGCCAGGGGGGGAGATAGAGGCCACGAGCAGTACTTC. The chain couples TRBV18 to TRBJ2-7; perhaps TRBD2 as D (6 bases). Germline CDR1 KGHSH, CDR2 LQKENI. The CDR3 covers 13 residues. Trimming left V 9 bases short and J 5 bases short, with 17 bases between. The variable domain in full, completed from reference TRBV18 and TRBJ2-7, reads NAGVMQNPRHLVRRRGQEARLRCSPMKGHSHVYWYRQLPEEGLKFMVYLQKENIIDESGMPKERFSAEFPKEGPSILRIQQVVRGDSAAYFCARGGDRGHEQYFGPGTRLTVT.

This clone has a single count. J is TRBJ2-7 and V is TRBV27; a weak D match, TRBD2 (6 bases). This CDR3 is 12 amino acids long. V was shortened by 6 bases and J by 9 bases, with 15 bases between the two germline ends. In germline, CDR1 is MNHEY, CDR2 SMNVEV (reference sequence). The chain's CDR3 is CASSPSSGGQYF. CDR3 nucleotides: TGTGCCAGCAGCCCGAGTTCCGGGGGGCAGTACTTC.

DNA for the CDR3: TGTGCCAGCTCCGGGACAGGGGGAGGCTACACCTTC. Amino acids: CASSGTGGGYTF. V and J are TRBV2 and TRBJ1-2; the match to TRBD1 covers 11 bases. Germline trimming cut 8 bases from V and 8 bases from J; bases unmatched to any gene: 4. CDR1 is SNHLY, CDR2 FYNNEI, per germline. This CDR3 is built from 12 residues. Supplemented by reference TRBV2 and TRBJ1-2, the full variable domain reads EPEVTQTPSHQVTQMGQEVILRCVPISNHLYFYWYRQILGQKVEFLVSFYNNEISEKSEIFDDQFSVERPDGSNFTLKIRSTKLEDSAMYFCASSGTGGGYTFGSGTRLTVV.

This clone was observed a few times. The genes are TRBV21-1 and TRBJ2-3; the table names TRBD2, a call not compared with the DNA. TRBV21-1 is deemed a pseudogene. The CDR3 length is 15 residues. The CDR3 sequence: CASKGGGPYWDTQYF. DNA of the CDR3: TGTGCCTCCAAGGGGGGAGGGCCGTACTGGGATACGCAGTATTTT.

The chain links TRBV7-9 to TRBJ2-3; 7 bases fit TRBD1. The J segment lost 0 bases and the V segment lost 5 bases, leaving 5 bases of the junction unmatched. This CDR3 comprises 15 residues. CDR1 is SEHNR and CDR2 is FQNEAQ in the germline V gene (reference sequence). The CDR3 DNA follows: TGTGCCAGCAGCAGGACAGGTTTTAGCACAGATACGCAGTATTTT. It specifies CASSRTGFSTDTQYF.

This chain connects TRBV2 to TRBJ2-3; 12 bases match TRBD1. The CDR3 runs to 16 residues. The ends lost 3 bases at V and 5 bases at J; junction bases unmatched: 6. Germline CDR1 SNHLY, CDR2 FYNNEI. CDR3 region: CASSEGQGAQEDTQYF. CDR3 in DNA: TGTGCCAGCAGTGAGGGACAGGGGGCTCAGGAAGATACGCAGTATTTT.

This clone was found once. The chain has TRBV3-1 (or the pseudogene TRBV3-2) and TRBJ2-7; D may be TRBD2 (6 bases). In germline, CDR1 is LGHDT, CDR2 YNNKEL (reference sequence). This CDR3 is built from 16 residues. V was clipped by 3 bases and J by 2 bases, with 17 bases between them. Here the CDR3 reads CASSHLWGEIPYEQYF. In DNA, the CDR3 is TGTGCCAGCAGCCACTTGTGGGGGGAGATCCCCTACGAGCAGTACTTC.

The DNA of the CDR3 is TGTGCCAGCAGCCAAGATAGTTATTCACCCCTCCACTTT. This encodes CASSQDSYSPLHF. The chain recombines TRBV3-1 (or the pseudogene TRBV3-2) with TRBJ1-6; no clear D gene. The germline V gene has CDR1 LGHDT and CDR2 YNNKEL (reference sequence). The CDR3 consists of 13 residues. V was shortened by 0 bases and J by 8 bases, with 5 bases between the two germline ends.